One sample yielded the 9 T cell receptor beta chains listed below, sequenced in a study of cytomegalovirus exposure and HLA in healthy donors (dated by TCRdb to about 2017). Libraries were made using the immunoSEQ multiplex PCR assay. The multiplex PCR relied on a mix of 60 forward primers for TCR Vbeta segments and 13 reverse primers for TCR Jbeta segments. Held by TCRdb, this immuneACCESS table contains in-frame sequences only and omits some clones. Under half of the omission traces to an unresolved V gene where checked; the cause of the rest is unknown. The sample table records about 60,000 clones; roughly 82% of these occur just once. The ten top clones hold around 1.6% of the sample. Sequencing was performed on PBMCs. These receptors were collected from a man younger than 45 in good health and CMV-seronegative.

This chain uses TRBV4-2 with TRBJ2-5, with a weak D call TRBD2 (7 bases). CDR3 size: 18 residues. Germline CDR1 reads LGHNA; CDR2 reads YNFKEQ. V dropped 4 bases and J dropped 5 bases, with 26 bases sitting between them. DNA for the CDR3: TGTGCCAGCAGCCCCTTGAAGGGGGGGGGAGGCTCAAGTGAGACCCAGTACTTC. Its protein product is CASSPLKGGGGSSETQYF.

This rearrangement joins TRBV9 to TRBJ2-7; 8 bases are a match to TRBD2. Germline trimming cut 7 bases from V and 1 base from J; bases unmatched to any gene: 16. This CDR3 contains 17 residues. Per the germline V gene, CDR1 is SGDLS and CDR2 is YYNGEE. For the CDR3, the DNA is TGTGCCAGCGGGCCCCCCTCCGGCGGGGGGCCTTCCTACGAGCAGTACTTC. Amino acid sequence: CASGPPSGGGPSYEQYF.

The rearrangement uses TRBV7-2 and TRBJ2-5; TRBD1 matches at 7 bases. This CDR3 spans 15 amino acids. V shed 1 base, J shed 6 bases, and the junction held 8 bases outside the gene matches. CDR1 SGHTA and CDR2 FQGNSA come from the germline V gene. DNA of the CDR3: TGTGCCAGCAGCTTAGGACAGGGCGGTCGAAAGACCCAGTACTTC. Its protein product is CASSLGQGGRKTQYF.

This clone occurred a few times. The V call is TRBV5-1, the J call TRBJ2-1; 7 bases are shared with TRBD2. Trimming cost V 4 bases and J 2 bases; bases outside gene matches: 6. Germline-derived CDR1 and CDR2 are SGHRS and YFSETQ. The CDR3 extends over 15 amino acids. For the CDR3, the DNA is TGCGCCAGCAGCACACTAGCGTTACCCTACAATGAGCAGTTCTTC. Its protein product is CASSTLALPYNEQFF. The full variable domain, with the rest looked up from reference TRBV5-1 and TRBJ2-1, is KAGVTQTPRYLIKTRGQQVTLSCSPISGHRSVSWYQQTPGQGLQFLFEYFSETQRNKGNFPGRFSGRQFSNSRSEMNVSTLELGDSALYLCASSTLALPYNEQFFGPGTRLTVL.

The V call is TRBV6-6, the J call TRBJ2-7; 7 bases align to TRBD2. J gave up 2 bases and V 10 bases, and 8 bases lay outside the gene matches. The CDR3 is made up of 13 amino acids. In germline, CDR1 is MNHNY, CDR2 SVGAGI (reference sequence). Written as DNA, the CDR3 is TGTGCCACTTCGGGGGGACCCCCCTACGAGCAGTACTTC. Its translation: CATSGGPPYEQYF.

V and J are TRBV4-1 and TRBJ1-5, with D possibly TRBD1 on 5 matching bases. CDR3 length equals 21 residues. CDR1 is MGHRA and CDR2 is YSYEKL in the germline V gene. V dropped 0 bases and J dropped 2 bases, with 26 bases sitting between them. DNA of the CDR3: TGCGCCAGCAGCCAAGATTTTTACGGCTCTCCAAGGACAATGGGCAATCAGCCCCAGCATTTT. It translates to CASSQDFYGSPRTMGNQPQHF.

The genes are TRBV5-1 and TRBJ2-5; TRBD1 aligns across 7 bases. This CDR3 region has 14 residues. Germline loops: CDR1 SGHRS, CDR2 YFSETQ. With V trimmed by 3 bases and J by 3 bases, 5 bases remained unmatched. This CDR3 reads CASSSDRRKETQYF. The CDR3 nucleotides are TGCGCCAGCAGCTCGGACAGGCGCAAAGAGACCCAGTACTTC.

This clone was detected only once. The V call is TRBV5-1, the J call TRBJ1-1; a possible D gene is TRBD1 (6 bases). The germline V gene has CDR1 SGHRS and CDR2 YFSETQ. Trimming took off 1 base at V and 0 bases at J, with 10 bases between the two ends. The CDR3 is made up of 15 amino acids. CDR3 sequence reads: CASSLNGQLNTEAFF. In DNA form, the CDR3 reads TGCGCCAGCAGCTTGAATGGACAGCTGAACACTGAAGCTTTCTTT.

The rearrangement joins TRBV25-1 to TRBJ2-1, with 7 bases identical to TRBD1. This CDR3 region has 14 residues. The ends lost 4 bases at V and 3 bases at J; junction bases unmatched: 3. The germline V gene has CDR1 MGHDK and CDR2 SYGVNS. In DNA, the CDR3 is TGTGCCAGCAGTGTCTACAGGGGCTACAATGAGCAGTTCTTC. Translated: CASSVYRGYNEQFF.